This entry features one T cell receptor beta chain sequence. The data originate from a study of blood T cell repertoires in COVID-19. Overall study: COVID-19 samples collected from the United States, Italy and Spain covered acute and convalescent phases. T cells, B-cell-depleted T cells, or PBMCs supplied cDNA or gDNA.

CDR3 length equals 18 residues. Germline V gene sequence: CDR1 MNHNS, CDR2 SASEGT. V dropped 2 bases and J dropped 1; count of bases not matched to a gene: 11. Per the original methods: Estimated nucleated cell counts came from reference gene primer amplification. Some clones are missing from TCRdb's copy, which holds only in-frame ones; the method was immunoSEQ multiplex PCR. From that table come the V and J calls and clone size; the DNA was used to work out D and trimming. The table records about 120,000 clones, just under 90% of them present only once. Sequenced: peripheral blood. The rearrangement joins TRBV6-1 to TRBJ2-5; 9 bases line up with TRBD2. The origin of this receptor is a woman aged 45-65 years with acute or convalescent COVID-19. CDR3 coding DNA: TGTGCCAGCAGTGAATGGTGGCAGGGCGGGGGGGCCCAAGAGACCCAGTACTTC. Amino acids: CASSEWWQGGGAQETQYF.